This T cell receptor beta chain was sequenced in a study of cytomegalovirus exposure and HLA in healthy donors. The overall study: In an earlier analysis, 90 million to 120 million unique TCR beta sequences were found from approximately 170 million T cells.

Findings of the study overall: Cytomegalovirus-associated status was assigned to about 180 TCR beta chains. Sequencing probably produced one cluster of sequence variants that were highly shared.

13 Jbeta primers and 60 Vbeta primers were used for the PCR. TCRdb's copy holds only in-frame clones and misses some; the assay was immunoSEQ multiplex PCR. The sample yields 170,000 or so clones, over 80% seen once. V trimming: 5 bases; J trimming: 10 bases; junction bases outside the gene matches: 10. Germline V gene data show CDR1 as MNHEY and CDR2 as SMNVEV (reference sequence). The CDR3 consists of 14 residues. A note on this clone: The antigen is undetermined.

V and J are TRBV27 and TRBJ2-1; 8 positions agree with TRBD2. This clonotype originated in a male donor in good health and CMV-seropositive. The specimen sequenced was PBMCs. The CDR3, as DNA: TGTGCCAGCAGTATCCTGGGACTAGGGATAGAGCAGTTCTTC. Translation: CASSILGLGIEQFF.